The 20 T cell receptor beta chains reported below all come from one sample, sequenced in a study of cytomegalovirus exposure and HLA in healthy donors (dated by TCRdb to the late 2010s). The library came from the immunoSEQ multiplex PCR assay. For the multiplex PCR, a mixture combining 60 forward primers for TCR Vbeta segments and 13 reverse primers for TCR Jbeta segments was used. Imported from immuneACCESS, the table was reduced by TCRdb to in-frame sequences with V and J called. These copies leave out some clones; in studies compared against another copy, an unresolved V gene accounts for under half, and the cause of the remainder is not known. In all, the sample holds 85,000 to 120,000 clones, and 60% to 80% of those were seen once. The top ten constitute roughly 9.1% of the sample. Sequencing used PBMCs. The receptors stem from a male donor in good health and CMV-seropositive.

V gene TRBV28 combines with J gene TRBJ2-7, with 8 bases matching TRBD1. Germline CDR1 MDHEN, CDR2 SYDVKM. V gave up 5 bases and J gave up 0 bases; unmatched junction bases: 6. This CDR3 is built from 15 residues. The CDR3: CASSANRGASYEQYF. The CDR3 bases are TGTGCCAGCAGTGCCAACAGGGGGGCCTCCTACGAGCAGTACTTC.

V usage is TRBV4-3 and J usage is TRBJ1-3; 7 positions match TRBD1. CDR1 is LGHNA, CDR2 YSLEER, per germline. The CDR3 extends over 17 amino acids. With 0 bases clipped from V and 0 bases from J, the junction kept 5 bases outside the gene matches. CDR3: CASSQDPGGDSGNTIYF. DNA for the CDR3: TGCGCCAGCAGCCAAGATCCAGGGGGAGACTCTGGAAACACCATATATTTT.

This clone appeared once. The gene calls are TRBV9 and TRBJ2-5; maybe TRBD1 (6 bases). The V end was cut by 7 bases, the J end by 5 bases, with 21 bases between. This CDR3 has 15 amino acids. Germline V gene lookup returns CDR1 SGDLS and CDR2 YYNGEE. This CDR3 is CASGNRDNRGETQYF. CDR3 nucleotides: TGTGCCAGCGGTAACCGGGACAATAGGGGTGAGACCCAGTACTTC.

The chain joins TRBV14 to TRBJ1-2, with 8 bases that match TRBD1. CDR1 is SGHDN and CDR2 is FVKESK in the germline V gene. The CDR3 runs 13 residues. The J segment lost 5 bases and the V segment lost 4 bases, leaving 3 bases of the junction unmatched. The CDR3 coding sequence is TGTGCCAGCAGCCCACAGGGGGAATATGGCTACACCTTC. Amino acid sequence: CASSPQGEYGYTF.

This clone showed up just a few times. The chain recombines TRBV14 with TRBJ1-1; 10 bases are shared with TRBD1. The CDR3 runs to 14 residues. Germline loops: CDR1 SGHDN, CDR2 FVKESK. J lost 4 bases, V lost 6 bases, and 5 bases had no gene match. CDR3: CASRRTGGVTEAFF. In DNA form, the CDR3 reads TGTGCCAGCAGACGGACAGGGGGAGTCACTGAAGCTTTCTTT.

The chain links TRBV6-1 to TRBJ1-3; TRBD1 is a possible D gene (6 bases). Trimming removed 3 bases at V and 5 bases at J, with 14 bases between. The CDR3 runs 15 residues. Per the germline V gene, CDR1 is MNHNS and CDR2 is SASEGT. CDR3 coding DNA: TGTGCCAGCAGTGACCCGCCAACAGGGAGAAACACCATATATTTT. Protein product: CASSDPPTGRNTIYF.

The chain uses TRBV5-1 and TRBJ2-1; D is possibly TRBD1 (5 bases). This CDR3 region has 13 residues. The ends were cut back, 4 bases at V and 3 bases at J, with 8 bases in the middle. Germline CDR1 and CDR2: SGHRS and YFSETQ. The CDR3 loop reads CASSLDSYNEQFF. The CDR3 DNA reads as TGCGCCAGCAGCCTCGACAGCTACAATGAGCAGTTCTTC.

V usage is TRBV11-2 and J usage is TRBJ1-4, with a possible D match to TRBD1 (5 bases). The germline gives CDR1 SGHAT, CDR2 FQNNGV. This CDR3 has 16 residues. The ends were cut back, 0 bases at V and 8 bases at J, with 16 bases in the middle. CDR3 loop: CASSLDEAGKREKLFF. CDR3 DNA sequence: TGTGCCAGCAGCTTAGACGAGGCAGGGAAAAGAGAAAAACTGTTTTTT.

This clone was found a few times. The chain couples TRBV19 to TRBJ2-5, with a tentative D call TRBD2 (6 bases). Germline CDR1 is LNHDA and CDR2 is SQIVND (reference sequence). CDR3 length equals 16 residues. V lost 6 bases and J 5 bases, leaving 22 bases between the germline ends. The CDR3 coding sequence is TGTGCCAGTAGCCCATCGAATAGCGGCCCAGGGGAGACCCAGTACTTC. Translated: CASSPSNSGPGETQYF.

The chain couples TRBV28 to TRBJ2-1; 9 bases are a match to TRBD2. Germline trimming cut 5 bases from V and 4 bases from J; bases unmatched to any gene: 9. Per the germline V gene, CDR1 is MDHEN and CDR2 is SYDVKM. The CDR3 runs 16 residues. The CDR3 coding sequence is TGTGCCAGCAGTCCCCCGATGGCGGGAGGGTACAATGAGCAGTTCTTC. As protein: CASSPPMAGGYNEQFF.

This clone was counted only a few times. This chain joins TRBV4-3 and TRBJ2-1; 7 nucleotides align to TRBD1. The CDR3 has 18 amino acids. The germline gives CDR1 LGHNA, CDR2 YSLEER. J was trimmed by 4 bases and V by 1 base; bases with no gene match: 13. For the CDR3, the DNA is TGCGCCAGCAGCCAAGGGGGCCCCGGGACAGCCGGTTACAATGAGCAGTTCTTC. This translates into CASSQGGPGTAGYNEQFF.

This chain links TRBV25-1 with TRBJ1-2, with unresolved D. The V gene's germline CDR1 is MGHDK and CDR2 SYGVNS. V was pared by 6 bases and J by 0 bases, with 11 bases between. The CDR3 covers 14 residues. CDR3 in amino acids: CASSRHGTNYGYTF. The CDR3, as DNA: TGTGCCAGCAGCCGACACGGAACTAACTATGGCTACACCTTC.

The CDR3 loop reads CASSRPGQATNQPQHF. CDR3 bases: TGTGCCAGCAGTCGGCCGGGACAGGCCACCAATCAGCCCCAGCATTTT. The V call is TRBV5-8, the J call TRBJ1-5; 8 bases align to TRBD1. In germline, CDR1 is SGHTS, CDR2 YDEGEE. The CDR3 has 16 residues. V lost 5 bases, J lost 3 bases, and 10 bases stayed unmatched.

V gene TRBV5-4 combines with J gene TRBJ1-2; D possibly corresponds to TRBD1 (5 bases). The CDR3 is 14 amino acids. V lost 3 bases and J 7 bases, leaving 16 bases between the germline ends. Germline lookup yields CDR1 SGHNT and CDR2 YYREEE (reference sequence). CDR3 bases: TGTGCCAGCAGCTCAAATATTCAGGGCTCTGGCTACACCTTC. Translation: CASSSNIQGSGYTF.

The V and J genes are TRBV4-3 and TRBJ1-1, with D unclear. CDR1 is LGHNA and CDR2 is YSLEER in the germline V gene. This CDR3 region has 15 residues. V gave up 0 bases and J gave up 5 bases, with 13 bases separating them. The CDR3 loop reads CASSQDRDKRTEAFF. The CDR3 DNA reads TGCGCCAGCAGCCAAGATAGAGACAAAAGGACTGAAGCTTTCTTT.

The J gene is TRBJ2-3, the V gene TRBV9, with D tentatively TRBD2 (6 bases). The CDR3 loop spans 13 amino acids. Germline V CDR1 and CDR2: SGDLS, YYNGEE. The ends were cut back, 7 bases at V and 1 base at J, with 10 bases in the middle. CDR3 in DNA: TGTGCCAGCGCGGGACGAGGCACAGATACGCAGTATTTT. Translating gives CASAGRGTDTQYF.

CDR3 sequence reads: CASSPGTSGSTDTQYF. The CDR3 nucleotides are TGTGCCAGCTCACCCGGGACTAGCGGGAGTACAGATACGCAGTATTTT. V gene TRBV18 combines with J gene TRBJ2-3, with 14 positions matching TRBD2. Germline CDR1 is KGHSH and CDR2 is LQKENI. The CDR3 is made up of 16 amino acids. V shed 3 bases, J shed 3 bases, and the junction held 2 bases outside the gene matches.

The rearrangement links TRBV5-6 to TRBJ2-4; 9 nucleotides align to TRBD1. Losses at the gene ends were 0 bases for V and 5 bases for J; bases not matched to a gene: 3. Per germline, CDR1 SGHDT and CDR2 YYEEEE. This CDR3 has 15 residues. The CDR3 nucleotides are TGTGCCAGCAGCTTGGTGGACAGGGGCCAAAACATTCAGTACTTC. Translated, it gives CASSLVDRGQNIQYF.

The CDR3 nucleotides read TGTGCCAGCAGCTATAGGGAGTCGAATACGCAGTATTTT. Protein sequence: CASSYRESNTQYF. V and J are TRBV14 and TRBJ2-3; D possibly corresponds to TRBD2 (5 bases). The CDR3 is 13 amino acids. Trimming took off 5 bases at V and 7 bases at J, with 13 bases between the two ends. Germline CDR1 SGHDN, CDR2 FVKESK.

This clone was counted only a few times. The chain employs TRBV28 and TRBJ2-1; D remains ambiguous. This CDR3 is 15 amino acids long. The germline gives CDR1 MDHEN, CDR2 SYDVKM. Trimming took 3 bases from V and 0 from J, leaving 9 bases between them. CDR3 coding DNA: TGTGCCAGCAGTTTCGTTGGCGGCTCCTACAATGAGCAGTTCTTC. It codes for CASSFVGGSYNEQFF.